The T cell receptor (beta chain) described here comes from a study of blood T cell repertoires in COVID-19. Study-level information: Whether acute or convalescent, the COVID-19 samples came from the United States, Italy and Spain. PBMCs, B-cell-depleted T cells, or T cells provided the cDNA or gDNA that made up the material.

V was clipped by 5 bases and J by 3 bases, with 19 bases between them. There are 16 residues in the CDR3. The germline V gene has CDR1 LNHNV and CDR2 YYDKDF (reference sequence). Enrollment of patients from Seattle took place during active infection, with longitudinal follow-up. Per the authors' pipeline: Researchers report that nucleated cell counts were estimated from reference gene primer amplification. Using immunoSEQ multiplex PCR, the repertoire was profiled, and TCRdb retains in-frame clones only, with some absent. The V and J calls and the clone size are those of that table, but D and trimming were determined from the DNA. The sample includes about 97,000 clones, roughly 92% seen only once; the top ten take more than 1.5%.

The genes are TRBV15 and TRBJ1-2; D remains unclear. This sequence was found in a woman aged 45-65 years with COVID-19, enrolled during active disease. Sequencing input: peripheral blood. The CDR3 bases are TGTGCCACCAGCCGTGCTGGGTCGGGATCTGACTATGGCTACACCTTC. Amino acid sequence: CATSRAGSGSDYGYTF.